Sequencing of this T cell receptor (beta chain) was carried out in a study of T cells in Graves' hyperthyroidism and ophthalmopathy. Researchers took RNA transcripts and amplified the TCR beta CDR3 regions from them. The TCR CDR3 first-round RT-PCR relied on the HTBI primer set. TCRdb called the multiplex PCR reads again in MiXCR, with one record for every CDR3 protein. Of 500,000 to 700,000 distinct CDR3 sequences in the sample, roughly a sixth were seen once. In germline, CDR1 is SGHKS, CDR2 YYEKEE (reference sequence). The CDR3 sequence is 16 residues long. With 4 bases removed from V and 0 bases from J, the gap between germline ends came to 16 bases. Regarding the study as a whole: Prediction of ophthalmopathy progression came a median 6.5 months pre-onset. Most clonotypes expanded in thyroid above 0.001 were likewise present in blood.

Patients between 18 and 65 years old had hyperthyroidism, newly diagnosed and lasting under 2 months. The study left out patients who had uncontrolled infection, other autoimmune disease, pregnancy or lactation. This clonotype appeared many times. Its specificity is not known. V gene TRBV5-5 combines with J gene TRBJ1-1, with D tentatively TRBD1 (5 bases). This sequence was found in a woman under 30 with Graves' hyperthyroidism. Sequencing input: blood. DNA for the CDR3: TGTGCCAGCAGCCTCGGGGACCGGAGCATGAACACTGAAGCTTTCTTT. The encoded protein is CASSLGDRSMNTEAFF. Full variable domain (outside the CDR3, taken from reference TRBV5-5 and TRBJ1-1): DAGVTQSPTHLIKTRGQQVTLRCSPISGHKSVSWYQQVLGQGPQFIFQYYEKEERGRGNFPDRFSARQFPNYSSELNVNALLLGDSALYLCASSLGDRSMNTEAFFGQGTRLTVV.